This T cell receptor (beta chain) was obtained from a study of blood T cell repertoires in COVID-19 (TCRdb year 2020). With regard to the full study: Samples covering the acute and convalescent phases of COVID-19 were provided by collaborators in the United States, Italy and Spain. The material from the prospective study consisted of cDNA or gDNA derived from T cells, B-cell-depleted T cells, or PBMCs. Deeply sampled blood TCRbeta repertoires from subjects exposed to, actively infected with, or recovered from COVID-19 were included in the dataset. The repertoires were released in a freely available public database intended as a resource for research on the immune response to SARS-CoV-2. The samples were drawn from the first 160 participants of the ongoing ImmuneRACE study and from more than 1,000 subjects provided by 6 global collaborators. The sample metadata nearly always contained a de-identified subject ID, COVID-19 status, age in years and sex. Where available, HLA class I and class II types were taken from metadata supplied by the sample provider and were not determined by assay-based typing. Paper-wide results and their limitations: How much clinical and demographic metadata was included differed by source and by participant, and the metadata was provided uncurated.

The immunoSEQ Assay, a bias-controlled multiplex PCR, was used to amplify TCRbeta CDR3 regions from genomic DNA. In the authors' own workflow: The number of nucleated cells in each sample was estimated from the amplification of reference gene primers within the assay. To quantify the absolute abundance of each unique TCRbeta CDR3 rearrangement, sequence reads were collapsed and filtered. For each sample, productive Simpson clonality was calculated by taking the square root of Simpson's diversity index across productive rearrangements. TCRdb stores this immuneACCESS table with in-frame sequences only. Part of the clones is absent; in the studies checked, under half of the shortfall reflects unresolved V genes, and no reason is known for the rest. V and J calls plus clone size are reproduced from that table; the DNA served to infer D and trimming. Across this sample there are roughly 45,000 clones, with just over 85% seen only once. The ten largest clones add up to approximately 8% of the sample.

Collaborating institutions collected whole blood in K2EDTA tubes following their own protocols. For TCRbeta analysis, collaborator samples were shipped as frozen whole blood, as isolated PBMCs, or as DNA extracted from either sample type. From the cysteine through the phenylalanine, the CDR3 covers 20 amino acids. The kept DNA is CDR3 alone, 60 bases in frame from the first base. V lost 4 bases and J lost 5 bases; the stretch between them is 28 bases long. According to the germline V gene, CDR1 reads SGHRS and CDR2 reads YFSETQ. As for this clone: The antigen this receptor binds is unknown. No base-level quality is on record; no much larger clone is a single base apart.

This TCR came from a man aged 60-69 years with active COVID-19. The sequencing sample was made of peripheral blood. This receptor chain uses TRBV5-1 and TRBJ1-6; tentative D gene TRBD1, with 5 bases matching. The CDR3 here reads CASSRDRFYRQGEDNSPLHF. Here is the DNA: TGCGCCAGCAGCCGTGACCGGTTTTATCGGCAGGGTGAAGATAATTCACCCCTCCACTTT. The CDR3 plus the reference TRBV5-1 and TRBJ1-6 genes for the other parts give the full variable domain: KAGVTQTPRYLIKTRGQQVTLSCSPISGHRSVSWYQQTPGQGLQFLFEYFSETQRNKGNFPGRFSGRQFSNSRSEMNVSTLELGDSALYLCASSRDRFYRQGEDNSPLHFGNGTRLTVT.